These 31 T cell receptor beta chains came from one sample sequenced in a study of CD8 T cells in ankylosing spondylitis. One entry per CDR3 protein results from TCRdb running MiXCR on the 5' RACE reads. Here the sample spans 240,000 or so distinct CDR3 sequences, about 11% being singletons. Sequenced material: blood, either unsorted or a sorted T cell fraction (not recorded which). These receptors came from a male donor with ankylosing spondylitis or in good health (not recorded which).

This clonotype showed up many times. The rearrangement links TRBV12-3 or TRBV12-4 to TRBJ2-7; D gene ambiguous. V was cut by 3 bases and J by 5 bases, with 17 bases left in between. The CDR3 extends over 15 amino acids. CDR3 sequence (DNA): TGTGCCAGCAGTTTGTACGGCTCAAACCTAGACGAGCAGTACTTC. Amino acid sequence: CASSLYGSNLDEQYF.

This chain joins TRBV5-1 and TRBJ2-5, with D perhaps matching TRBD2 (6 bases). The V and J ends lost 0 bases and 5 bases respectively, with 17 bases between them. The CDR3 is made up of 16 amino acids. Per germline, CDR1 SGHRS and CDR2 YFSETQ. This chain's CDR3 is CASSLDGLDGGETQYF. The CDR3, as DNA: TGCGCCAGCAGCTTGGACGGTCTCGACGGAGGGGAGACCCAGTACTTC.

This clonotype has at least ten counts. V and J are TRBV4-1 and TRBJ2-1; D could derive from TRBD1 or TRBD2 (5 bases each). V gave up 4 bases and J gave up 5 bases, with 15 bases separating them. This CDR3 contains 15 residues. Looked up from germline, CDR1 is MGHRA and CDR2 is YSYEKL. DNA for the CDR3: TGCGCCAGCAGCCCGGGACCTCAATCCAACAATGAGCAGTTCTTC. It yields the protein CASSPGPQSNNEQFF.

This rearrangement joins TRBV4-2 to TRBJ2-7, with 9 bases matching TRBD2. The germline V gene has CDR1 LGHNA and CDR2 YNFKEQ. Germline trimming cut 4 bases from V and 7 bases from J; bases unmatched to any gene: 17. The CDR3 spans 17 residues. The CDR3 sequence is CASSPPNSGGRPGEQYF. For the CDR3, the DNA is TGTGCCAGCAGCCCCCCAAATAGCGGGGGCCGCCCGGGGGAGCAGTACTTC.

This clonotype was recorded at least ten times. The CDR3 DNA reads as TGTGCCAGCAGCTTGAGCCTAGGGACTACCCAAGAGACCCAGTACTTC. Amino acids: CASSLSLGTTQETQYF. The genes are TRBV5-6 and TRBJ2-5; TRBD2 matches at 7 bases. The germline gives CDR1 SGHDT, CDR2 YYEEEE. The CDR3 contains 16 residues. V trimming: 1 base; J trimming: 1 base; junction bases outside the gene matches: 7.

This clonotype was observed many times. Here the CDR3 DNA reads TGTGCCAGCAGCGTAGGAAGCTCAGATACGCAGTATTTT. Its translation is CASSVGSSDTQYF. The J gene is TRBJ2-3, the V gene TRBV9; D is ambiguous. The V end was cut by 0 bases, the J end by 4 bases, with 6 bases between. Per germline, CDR1 SGDLS and CDR2 YYNGEE. The CDR3 runs 13 residues. Full variable domain (rest looked up from reference TRBV9 and TRBJ2-3): DSGVTQTPKHLITATGQRVTLRCSPRSGDLSVYWYQQSLDQGLQFLIQYYNGEERAKGNILERFSAQQFPDLHSELNLSSLELGDSALYFCASSVGSSDTQYFGPGTRLTVL.

This clonotype showed up many times. This chain connects TRBV20-1 to TRBJ2-3; D is uncertain. The V end was cut by 5 bases, the J end by 2 bases, with 17 bases between. There are 15 residues in the CDR3. The germline V gene encodes CDR1 DFQATT and CDR2 SNEGSKA (reference sequence). The CDR3 region is CSAYMDGFYTDTQYF. As DNA, the CDR3 is TGCAGTGCTTATATGGACGGATTCTACACAGATACGCAGTATTTT.

This clonotype appeared many times. The chain is built from TRBV5-1 and TRBJ1-1; D may be TRBD1 (5 bases). This CDR3 contains 14 residues. CDR1 and CDR2 (germline): SGHRS, YFSETQ. V was shortened by 3 bases and J by 3 bases, with 12 bases between the two germline ends. DNA for the CDR3: TGCGCCAGCAGCTGGGGTCTGGGGGACACTGAAGCTTTCTTT. Translation: CASSWGLGDTEAFF. Using reference TRBV5-1 and TRBJ1-1 for the parts outside the CDR3, the full variable domain is KAGVTQTPRYLIKTRGQQVTLSCSPISGHRSVSWYQQTPGQGLQFLFEYFSETQRNKGNFPGRFSGRQFSNSRSEMNVSTLELGDSALYLCASSWGLGDTEAFFGQGTRLTVV.

V is TRBV20-1 and J is TRBJ2-2; D gene uncertain. CDR3 length equals 13 residues. The V end lost 6 bases, the J end lost 1 base, and 9 bases lay between the germline ends. Germline loops: CDR1 DFQATT, CDR2 SNEGSKA (reference sequence). The CDR3 sequence: CSATNQNTGELFF. The CDR3, as DNA: TGCAGTGCCACCAACCAGAACACCGGGGAGCTGTTTTTT.

V is TRBV20-1 and J is TRBJ2-1, with 9 positions matching TRBD2. V lost 1 base, J lost 7 bases, and 5 bases stayed unmatched. Per the germline V gene, CDR1 is DFQATT and CDR2 is SNEGSKA (reference sequence). The length of the CDR3 is 14 residues. CDR3 protein: CSARATSGGNEQFF. In DNA, the CDR3 is TGCAGTGCTAGAGCGACTAGCGGAGGGAATGAGCAGTTCTTC.

CDR3 region: CASSPTEHINEQFF. As DNA, the CDR3 is TGTGCCAGCAGCCCGACGGAGCACATCAATGAGCAGTTCTTC. The chain employs TRBV25-1 and TRBJ2-1; D is unclear. The CDR3 spans 14 residues. Germline V gene lookup returns CDR1 MGHDK and CDR2 SYGVNS. Trimming took 6 bases from V and 6 from J, leaving 15 bases between them.

This clonotype was counted ten times or more. The V gene is TRBV10-3, the J gene TRBJ2-7, with 9 bases that match TRBD2. CDR1 ENHRY and CDR2 SYGVKD come from the germline V gene. The CDR3 is 15 residues long. V gave up 4 bases and J gave up 0 bases; unmatched junction bases: 4. The CDR3 sequence is CAISATSGLSYEQYF. CDR3 bases: TGTGCCATCAGTGCGACTAGCGGACTCTCCTACGAGCAGTACTTC.

A few counts support this clonotype. The CDR3 nucleotides are TGTGCCATCAGTGAGTCGAGCGGGAGCCGCGCCGGGGAGCTGTTTTTT. As protein: CAISESSGSRAGELFF. The chain has TRBV10-3 and TRBJ2-2; 8 nucleotides align to TRBD2. Germline V gene sequence: CDR1 ENHRY, CDR2 SYGVKD. After removal of 0 bases from V and 6 bases from J, the junction contained 6 bases not matched to a gene. The CDR3 loop spans 16 amino acids.

This clonotype was recorded a few times. A clone one base away is much larger, so this may be a read error. The genes are TRBV2 and TRBJ2-7; D is ambiguous. Trimming removed 6 bases from V and 0 bases from J, with 3 bases in between. CDR1 is SNHLY and CDR2 is FYNNEI in the germline V gene. This CDR3 is built from 11 residues. CDR3 bases: TGTGCCAGCAGGATCTCCTACGAGCAGTACTTC. Its translation: CASRISYEQYF.

This clonotype appeared many times. The chain joins TRBV29-1 to TRBJ2-3; the D gene is possibly TRBD1 (6 bases). Germline V CDR1 and CDR2: SQVTM, ANQGSEA. The V gene lost 4 bases and the J gene lost 0 bases, with 11 bases spanning the gap. The CDR3 runs 14 residues. CDR3 nucleotides: TGCAGCGTTGTAGGGGGTCAGAGCACAGATACGCAGTATTTT. It translates to CSVVGGQSTDTQYF.

This sequence joins TRBV20-1 and TRBJ1-1, with no clear D. The germline gives CDR1 DFQATT, CDR2 SNEGSKA (reference sequence). Trimming pared 3 bases from V and 6 bases from J, leaving 14 bases between. This CDR3 spans 13 amino acids. This chain's CDR3 is CSASRQVTSEAFF. The CDR3 DNA is TGCAGTGCTAGTCGGCAGGTCACCTCTGAAGCTTTCTTT.

This clonotype was observed a handful of times. The gene calls are TRBV4-1 and TRBJ2-1, with 8 bases lining up with TRBD2. There are 18 residues in the CDR3. V dropped 3 bases and J dropped 0; count of bases not matched to a gene: 10. Germline CDR1 is MGHRA and CDR2 is YSYEKL. CDR3 region: CASSHGLAGSFSYNEQFF. CDR3 in DNA: TGCGCCAGCAGCCACGGGCTAGCGGGTAGCTTCTCCTACAATGAGCAGTTCTTC.

This clonotype was recorded at least ten times. The gene calls are TRBV7-9 and TRBJ1-5; D is unresolved. Germline lookup yields CDR1 SEHNR and CDR2 FQNEAQ (reference sequence). Trimming stripped 6 bases from V and 0 bases from J, with 6 bases between. The length of the CDR3 is 13 residues. Written as DNA, the CDR3 is TGTGCCAGCAGTACGTATAGCAATCAGCCCCAGCATTTT. Amino acid sequence: CASSTYSNQPQHF.

There are a few counts of this clonotype. The chain carries TRBV19 and TRBJ2-5; D remains unclear. Trimming stripped 5 bases from V and 1 base from J, with 14 bases between. Per the germline V gene, CDR1 is LNHDA and CDR2 is SQIVND (reference sequence). This CDR3 is 15 amino acids long. The CDR3 region is CASSPTTAIQETQYF. DNA of the CDR3: TGTGCCAGTAGTCCAACGACGGCTATCCAAGAGACCCAGTACTTC. The whole variable domain, filled in from reference TRBV19 and TRBJ2-5, reads DGGITQSPKYLFRKEGQNVTLSCEQNLNHDAMYWYRQDPGQGLRLIYYSQIVNDFQKGDIAEGYSVSREKKESFPLTVTSAQKNPTAFYLCASSPTTAIQETQYFGPGTRLLVL.

This clonotype was counted many times. The rearrangement uses TRBV20-1 and TRBJ2-5; 12 bases line up with TRBD2. Per germline, CDR1 DFQATT and CDR2 SNEGSKA (reference sequence). Trimming at V came to 5 bases and at J to 1 base, leaving 2 bases not matched to a gene. The CDR3 runs 14 residues. The CDR3 sequence: CSAPTSGSQETQYF. CDR3 nucleotides: TGCAGTGCTCCGACTAGCGGGAGCCAAGAGACCCAGTACTTC.

In its sample, this clonotype was seen many times. CDR3 sequence: CAISAQDNQPQHF. The CDR3 region has the DNA TGTGCCATCAGTGCTCAGGACAATCAGCCCCAGCATTTT. The chain uses TRBV10-3 and TRBJ1-5; D remains unclear. Trimming shortened V by 4 bases and J by 3 bases, and 7 bases separated the two germline ends. Germline V gene lookup returns CDR1 ENHRY and CDR2 SYGVKD. The length of the CDR3 is 13 residues.

The chain has TRBV11-2 and TRBJ2-4; D may match TRBD1 or TRBD2 (5 bases each). The CDR3 loop spans 16 amino acids. Germline V lookup: CDR1 SGHAT, CDR2 FQNNGV. V was trimmed by 1 base and J by 0 bases, leaving 10 bases between them. The CDR3 sequence: CASSLVGTGAKNIQYF. The CDR3 nucleotides are TGTGCCAGCAGCTTAGTCGGGACCGGAGCCAAAAACATTCAGTACTTC.

This clonotype was counted at least ten times. The gene calls are TRBV6-6 and TRBJ1-2, with D uncertain. Germline CDR1 is MNHNY and CDR2 is SVGAGI (reference sequence). This CDR3 has 12 residues. Trimming removed 5 bases from V and 8 bases from J, with 12 bases in between. The CDR3 loop reads CASSEPGHGYTF. CDR3 DNA: TGTGCCAGCAGTGAGCCAGGTCACGGCTACACCTTC.

This clonotype was detected ten times or more. The rearrangement joins TRBV12-3 or TRBV12-4 to TRBJ1-5; D remains ambiguous. V was shortened by 4 bases and J by 4 bases, with 8 bases between the two germline ends. The CDR3 is made up of 13 amino acids. The CDR3 region has the DNA TGTGCCAGCAGTTGGGCAGAGAATCAGCCCCAGCATTTT. Protein: CASSWAENQPQHF.

This clonotype was detected ten times or more. This chain connects TRBV20-1 to TRBJ1-1; D uncertain. Germline lookup yields CDR1 DFQATT and CDR2 SNEGSKA (reference sequence). This CDR3 spans 12 amino acids. V lost 3 bases, J lost 3 bases, and 8 bases lay in between. The CDR3 DNA is TGCAGTGCTAGGACAAGGGACACTGAAGCTTTCTTT. This gives the protein CSARTRDTEAFF.

The V gene is TRBV7-7, the J gene TRBJ2-5, with 7 bases lining up with TRBD2. Germline V lookup: CDR1 SSHAT, CDR2 FNYEAQ (reference sequence). The CDR3 length is 14 residues. The trim removed 3 bases at V and 2 bases at J, leaving 3 bases unmatched. This CDR3 reads CASSLGGVQETQYF. The CDR3 DNA reads TGTGCCAGCAGCTTGGGGGGGGTGCAAGAGACCCAGTACTTC.

This clonotype was found many times. The chain combines TRBV21-1 with TRBJ2-3; TRBD2 is taken as the D call from the table, unchecked against the DNA. TRBV21-1 is deemed a pseudogene. This CDR3 has 18 residues. CDR3 DNA: TGTGCCACGACGCTAAGGAGAGGGCATACCTTGAGCACAGATACGCAGTATTTT. Translating gives CATTLRRGHTLSTDTQYF.

Many counts were recorded for this clonotype. V usage is TRBV5-6 and J usage is TRBJ2-5, with D possibly matching TRBD1 (6 bases). V lost 4 bases and J lost 2, with 12 bases in between. CDR3 length: 14 amino acids. Germline V lookup: CDR1 SGHDT, CDR2 YYEEEE. This chain's CDR3 is CASSGGGPQETQYF. The CDR3 bases are TGTGCCAGCAGCGGTGGGGGCCCGCAAGAGACCCAGTACTTC.

This clonotype appeared a few times. The chain is built from TRBV3-1 and TRBJ2-2; 7 bases fit TRBD1. J was trimmed by 1 base and V by 0 bases; bases with no gene match: 2. The CDR3 spans 16 residues. Germline-derived CDR1 and CDR2 are LGHDT and YNNKEL (reference sequence). DNA of the CDR3: TGTGCCAGCAGCCAAGATAGGGACAGGAACACCGGGGAGCTGTTTTTT. It specifies CASSQDRDRNTGELFF. The full variable domain, with the rest looked up from reference TRBV3-1 and TRBJ2-2, is DTAVSQTPKYLVTQMGNDKSIKCEQNLGHDTMYWYKQDSKKFLKIMFSYNNKELIINETVPNRFSPKSPDKAHLNLHINSLELGDSAVYFCASSQDRDRNTGELFFGEGSRLTVL.

This rearrangement joins TRBV9 to TRBJ2-1, with D possibly TRBD2 on 6 matching bases. The germline V gene encodes CDR1 SGDLS and CDR2 YYNGEE. CDR3 length equals 12 residues. Trimming shortened V by 3 bases and J by 10 bases, and 11 bases separated the two germline ends. CDR3 sequence reads: CASSDGAGEQFF. DNA for the CDR3: TGTGCCAGCAGCGACGGGGCGGGAGAGCAGTTCTTC.

This clonotype occurred many times. The chain links TRBV7-6 to TRBJ2-3; weak D call: TRBD2 (5 bases). V was trimmed by 5 bases and J by 4 bases, leaving 13 bases between them. Germline loops: CDR1 SGHVS, CDR2 FNYEAQ. The CDR3 spans 14 residues. Here the CDR3 reads CASSPRPGSDTQYF. CDR3 in DNA: TGTGCCAGCAGCCCCCGACCGGGGTCAGATACGCAGTATTTT.